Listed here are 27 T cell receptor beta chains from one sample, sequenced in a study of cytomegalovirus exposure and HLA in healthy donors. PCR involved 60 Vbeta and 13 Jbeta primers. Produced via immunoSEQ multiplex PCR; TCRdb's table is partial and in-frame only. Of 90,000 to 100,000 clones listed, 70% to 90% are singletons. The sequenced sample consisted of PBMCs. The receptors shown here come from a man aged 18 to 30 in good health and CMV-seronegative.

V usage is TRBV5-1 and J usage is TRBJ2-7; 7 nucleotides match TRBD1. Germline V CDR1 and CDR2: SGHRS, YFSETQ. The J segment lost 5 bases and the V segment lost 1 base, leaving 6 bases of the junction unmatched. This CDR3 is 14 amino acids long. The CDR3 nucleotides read TGCGCCAGCAGCTTGCGCCAGGACAGGAACGAGCAGTACTTC. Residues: CASSLRQDRNEQYF.

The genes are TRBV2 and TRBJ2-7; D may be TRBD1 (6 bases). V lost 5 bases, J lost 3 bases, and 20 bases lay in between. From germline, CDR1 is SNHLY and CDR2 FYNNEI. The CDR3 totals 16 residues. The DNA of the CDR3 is TGTGCCAGCAGTTCCCAAGAGGACAGCCACAACTACGAGCAGTACTTC. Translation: CASSSQEDSHNYEQYF.

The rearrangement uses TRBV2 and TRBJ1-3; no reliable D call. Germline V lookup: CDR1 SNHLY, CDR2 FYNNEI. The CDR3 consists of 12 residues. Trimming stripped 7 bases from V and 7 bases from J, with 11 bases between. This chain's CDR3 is CASKPDGNTIYF. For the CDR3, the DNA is TGTGCCAGCAAACCCGACGGGAACACCATATATTTT.

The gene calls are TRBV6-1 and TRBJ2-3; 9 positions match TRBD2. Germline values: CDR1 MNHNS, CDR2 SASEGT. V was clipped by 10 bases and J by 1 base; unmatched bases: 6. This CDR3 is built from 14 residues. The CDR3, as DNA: TGTGCCACCACCAAGCGGGGGGGCACAGATACGCAGTATTTT. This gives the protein CATTKRGGTDTQYF.

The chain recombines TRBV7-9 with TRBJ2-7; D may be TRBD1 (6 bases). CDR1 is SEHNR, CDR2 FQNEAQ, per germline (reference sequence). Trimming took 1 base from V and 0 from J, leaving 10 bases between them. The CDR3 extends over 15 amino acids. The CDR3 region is CASSLVAGDSYEQYF. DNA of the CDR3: TGTGCCAGCAGCTTAGTTGCAGGGGACTCCTACGAGCAGTACTTC. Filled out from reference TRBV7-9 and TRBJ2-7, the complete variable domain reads DTGVSQNPRHKITKRGQNVTFRCDPISEHNRLYWYRQTLGQGPEFLTYFQNEAQLEKSRLLSDRFSAERPKGSFSTLEIQRTEQGDSAMYLCASSLVAGDSYEQYFGPGTRLTVT.

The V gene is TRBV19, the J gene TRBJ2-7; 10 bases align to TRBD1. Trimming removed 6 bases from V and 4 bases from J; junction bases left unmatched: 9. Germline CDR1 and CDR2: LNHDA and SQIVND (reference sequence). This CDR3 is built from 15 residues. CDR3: CASSLRGTGDYEQYF. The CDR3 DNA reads TGTGCCAGTAGCCTACGGGGGACAGGGGATTACGAGCAGTACTTC.

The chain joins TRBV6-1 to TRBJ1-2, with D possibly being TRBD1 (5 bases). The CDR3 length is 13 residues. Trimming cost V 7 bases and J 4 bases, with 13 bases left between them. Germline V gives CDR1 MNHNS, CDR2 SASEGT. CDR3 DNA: TGTGCCAGCAAAAGGGATGGGGCCTATGGCTACACCTTC. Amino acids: CASKRDGAYGYTF.

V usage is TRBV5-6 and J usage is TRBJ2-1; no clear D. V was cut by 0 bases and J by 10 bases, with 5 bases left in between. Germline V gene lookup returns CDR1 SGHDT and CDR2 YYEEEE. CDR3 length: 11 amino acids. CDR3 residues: CASSLAREQFF. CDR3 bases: TGTGCCAGCAGCTTGGCGCGGGAGCAGTTCTTC.

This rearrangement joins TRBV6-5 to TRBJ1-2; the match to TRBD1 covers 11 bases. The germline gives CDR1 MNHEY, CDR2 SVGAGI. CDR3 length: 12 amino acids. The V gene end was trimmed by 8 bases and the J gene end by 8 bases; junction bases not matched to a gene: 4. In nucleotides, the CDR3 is TGTGCCAGCGGACAGGGGGCTGGAGGCTACACCTTC. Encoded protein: CASGQGAGGYTF.

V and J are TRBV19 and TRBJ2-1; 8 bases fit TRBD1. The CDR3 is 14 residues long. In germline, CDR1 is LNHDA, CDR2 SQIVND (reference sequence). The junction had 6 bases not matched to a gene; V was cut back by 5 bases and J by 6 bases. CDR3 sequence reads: CASSARTGSNEQFF. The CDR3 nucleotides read TGTGCCAGTAGTGCTCGGACAGGGAGCAATGAGCAGTTCTTC.

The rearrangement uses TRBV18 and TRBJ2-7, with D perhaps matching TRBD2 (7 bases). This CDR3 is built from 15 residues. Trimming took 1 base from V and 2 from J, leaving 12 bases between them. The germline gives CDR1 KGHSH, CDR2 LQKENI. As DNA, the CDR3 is TGTGCCAGCTCACCACAGCGAGGGGGGGCCTACGAGCAGTACTTC. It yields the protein CASSPQRGGAYEQYF.

CDR3 sequence reads: CASRKQGIDTEAFF. CDR3 in DNA: TGTGCCAGCAGAAAACAGGGGATCGACACTGAAGCTTTCTTT. The V call is TRBV6-5, the J call TRBJ1-1; 7 nucleotides align to TRBD1. With V trimmed by 6 bases and J by 3 bases, 7 bases remained unmatched. Germline V gives CDR1 MNHEY, CDR2 SVGAGI. The CDR3 totals 14 residues.

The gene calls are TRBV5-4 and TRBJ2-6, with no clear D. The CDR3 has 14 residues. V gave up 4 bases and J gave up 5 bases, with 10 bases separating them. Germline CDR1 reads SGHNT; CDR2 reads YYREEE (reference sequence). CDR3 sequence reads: CASSPRDRANVLTF. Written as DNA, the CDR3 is TGTGCCAGCAGCCCGCGCGACAGGGCCAACGTCCTGACTTTC.

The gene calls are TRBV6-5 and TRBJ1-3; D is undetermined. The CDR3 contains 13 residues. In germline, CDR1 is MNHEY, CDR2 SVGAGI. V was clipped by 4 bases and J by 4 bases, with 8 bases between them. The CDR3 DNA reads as TGTGCCAGCAGTTTCGGTGAGGGAAACACCATATATTTT. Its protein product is CASSFGEGNTIYF.

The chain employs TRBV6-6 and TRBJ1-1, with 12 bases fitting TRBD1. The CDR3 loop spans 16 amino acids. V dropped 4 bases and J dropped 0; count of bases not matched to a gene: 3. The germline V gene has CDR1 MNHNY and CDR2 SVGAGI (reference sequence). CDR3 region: CASSFGTGGVNTEAFF. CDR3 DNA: TGTGCCAGCAGTTTTGGGACAGGGGGCGTGAACACTGAAGCTTTCTTT.

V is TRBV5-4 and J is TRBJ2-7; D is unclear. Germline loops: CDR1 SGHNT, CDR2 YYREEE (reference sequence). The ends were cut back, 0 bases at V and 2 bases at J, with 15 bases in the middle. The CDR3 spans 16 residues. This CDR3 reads CASSLGYTSATYEQYF. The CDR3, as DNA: TGTGCCAGCAGCTTGGGTTACACGTCCGCCACCTACGAGCAGTACTTC. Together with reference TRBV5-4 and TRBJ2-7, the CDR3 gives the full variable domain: ETGVTQSPTHLIKTRGQQVTLRCSSQSGHNTVSWYQQALGQGPQFIFQYYREEENGRGNFPPRFSGLQFPNYSSELNVNALELDDSALYLCASSLGYTSATYEQYFGPGTRLTVT.

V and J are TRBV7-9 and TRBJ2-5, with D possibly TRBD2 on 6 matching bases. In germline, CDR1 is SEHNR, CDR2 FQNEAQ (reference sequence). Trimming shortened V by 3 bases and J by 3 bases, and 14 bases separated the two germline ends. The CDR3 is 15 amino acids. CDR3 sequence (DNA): TGTGCCAGCAGCTTCTGGAGGGAATTGGAAGAGACCCAGTACTTC. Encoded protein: CASSFWRELEETQYF.

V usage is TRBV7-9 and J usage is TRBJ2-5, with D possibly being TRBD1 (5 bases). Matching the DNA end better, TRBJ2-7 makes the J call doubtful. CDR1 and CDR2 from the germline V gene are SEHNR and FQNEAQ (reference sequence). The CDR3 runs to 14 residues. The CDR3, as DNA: TGTGCCAGCAGCTTAGTCTCAGGGCCCTACGAGCAGTACTTC. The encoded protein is CASSLVSGPYEQYF.

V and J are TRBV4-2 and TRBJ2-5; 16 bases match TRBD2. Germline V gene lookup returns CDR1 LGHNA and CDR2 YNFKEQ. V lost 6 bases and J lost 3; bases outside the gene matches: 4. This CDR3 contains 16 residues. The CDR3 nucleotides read TGTGCCAGCAGTTCTGGGACTAGCGGGGGGGAAGAGACCCAGTACTTC. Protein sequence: CASSSGTSGGEETQYF.

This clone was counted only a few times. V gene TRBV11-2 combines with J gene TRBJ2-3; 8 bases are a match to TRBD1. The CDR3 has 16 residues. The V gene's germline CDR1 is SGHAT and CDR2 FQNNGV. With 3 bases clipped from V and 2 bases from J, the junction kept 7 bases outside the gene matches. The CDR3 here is CASSFTDRDFTDTQYF. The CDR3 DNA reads TGTGCCAGCAGCTTCACGGACAGGGACTTCACAGATACGCAGTATTTT.

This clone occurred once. CDR3 loop: CASSESDTGHYEQYF. Written as DNA, the CDR3 is TGTGCCAGCAGTGAATCGGACACCGGTCACTACGAGCAGTACTTC. This sequence joins TRBV2 and TRBJ2-7; a possible D gene is TRBD1 (5 bases). Germline CDR1 SNHLY, CDR2 FYNNEI. This CDR3 has 15 amino acids. V lost 2 bases, J lost 3 bases, and 14 bases lay in between. The complete variable domain, with remaining parts taken from reference TRBV2 and TRBJ2-7, reads EPEVTQTPSHQVTQMGQEVILRCVPISNHLYFYWYRQILGQKVEFLVSFYNNEISEKSEIFDDQFSVERPDGSNFTLKIRSTKLEDSAMYFCASSESDTGHYEQYFGPGTRLTVT.

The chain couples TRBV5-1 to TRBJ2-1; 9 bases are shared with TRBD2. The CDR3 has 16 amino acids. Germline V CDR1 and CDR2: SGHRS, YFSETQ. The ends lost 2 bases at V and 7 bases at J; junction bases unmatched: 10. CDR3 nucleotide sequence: TGCGCCAGCAGCTTCCCTCTAGCGGGGCTCGCAAATGAGCAGTTCTTC. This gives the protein CASSFPLAGLANEQFF.

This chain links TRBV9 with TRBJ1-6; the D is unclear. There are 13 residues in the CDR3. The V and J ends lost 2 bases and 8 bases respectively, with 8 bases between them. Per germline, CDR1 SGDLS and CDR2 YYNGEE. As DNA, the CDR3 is TGTGCCAGCAGCGTTTATAGTGATTCACCCCTCCACTTT. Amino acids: CASSVYSDSPLHF.

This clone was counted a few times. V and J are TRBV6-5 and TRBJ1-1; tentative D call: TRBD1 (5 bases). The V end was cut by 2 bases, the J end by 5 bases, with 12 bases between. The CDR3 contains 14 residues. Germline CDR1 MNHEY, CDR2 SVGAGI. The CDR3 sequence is CASSYGGSRTEAFF. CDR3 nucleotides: TGTGCCAGCAGTTACGGGGGGAGCCGGACTGAAGCTTTCTTT.

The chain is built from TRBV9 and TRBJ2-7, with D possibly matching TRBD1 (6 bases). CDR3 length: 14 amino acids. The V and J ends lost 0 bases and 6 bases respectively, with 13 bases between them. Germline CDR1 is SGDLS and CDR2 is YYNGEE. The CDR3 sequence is CASSVGAGESEQYF. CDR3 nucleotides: TGTGCCAGCAGCGTAGGGGCAGGGGAGAGCGAGCAGTACTTC.

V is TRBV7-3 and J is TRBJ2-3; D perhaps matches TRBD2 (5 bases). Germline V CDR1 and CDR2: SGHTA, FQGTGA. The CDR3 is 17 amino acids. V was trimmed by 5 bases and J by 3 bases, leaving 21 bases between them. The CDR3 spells CASSPMAGGSRTDTQYF. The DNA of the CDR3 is TGTGCCAGCAGCCCAATGGCGGGTGGAAGTCGTACAGATACGCAGTATTTT.

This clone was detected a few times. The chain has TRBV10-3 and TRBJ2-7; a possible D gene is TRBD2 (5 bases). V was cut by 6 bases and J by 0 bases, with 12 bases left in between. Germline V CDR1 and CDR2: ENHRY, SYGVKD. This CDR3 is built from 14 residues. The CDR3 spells CAISGVGVSYEQYF. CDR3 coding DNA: TGTGCCATCAGCGGGGTCGGGGTCTCCTACGAGCAGTACTTC.